These T cell receptor beta chains were read from a single sample in a study of T cell responses to AZD1222 COVID-19 vaccine. Produced via immunoSEQ multiplex PCR; TCRdb's table is partial and in-frame only. The repertoire holds fewer than 200,000 clones, with 88% as singletons. This specimen consisted of peripheral blood, obtained 28 days after the second AZD1222 dose. Source of these receptors: an adult who received the AZD1222 COVID-19 vaccine. Each CDR3 is given with its conserved first and last residue. The order of the fields is CDR3 length, J gene, V gene, clone size, D gene, CDR3 protein, CDR3 DNA. The D gene is left open where the match is weak. Clone size appears in some rows only: once, few, many, or a class for an expanded clone.

>15|TRBJ2-1|TRBV24-1|NA|TRBD1
CATSLQGAQDNEQFF
TGTGCCACCAGTCTACAGGGGGCGCAGGACAATGAGCAGTTCTTC
>12|TRBJ1-2|TRBV27|once|NA
CASSPDRIGYTF
TGTGCCAGCAGTCCCGACAGGATCGGCTACACCTTC
>15|TRBJ2-7|TRBV18|NA|NA
CASSPPGIRSYEQYF
TGTGCCAGCTCACCACCGGGGATTCGGTCCTACGAGCAGTACTTC
>12|TRBJ1-5|TRBV28|NA|NA
CASSLLDQPQHF
TGTGCCAGCAGTTTGCTTGATCAGCCCCAGCATTTT
>15|TRBJ2-1|TRBV5-1|NA|NA
CASSSTGNSYNEQFF
TGCGCCAGCAGCTCAACAGGGAACTCCTACAATGAGCAGTTCTTC
>15|TRBJ1-2|TRBV7-2|NA|NA
CASRLTPGPAGGYTF
TGTGCCAGCAGACTCACCCCGGGCCCGGCGGGAGGCTACACCTTC
>14|TRBJ2-2|TRBV9|few|NA
CASSVSGDTGELFF
TGTGCCAGCAGCGTAAGCGGAGACACCGGGGAGCTGTTTTTT
>13|TRBJ1-1|TRBV28|once|NA
CASSAGGTTEAFF
TGTGCCAGCAGTGCGGGAGGGACCACTGAAGCTTTCTTT
>14|TRBJ2-1|TRBV20-1|few|TRBD1
CSASGQGAGNEQFF
TGCAGTGCTAGTGGTCAGGGGGCCGGGAATGAGCAGTTCTTC
>15|TRBJ2-5|TRBV7-2|NA|NA
CASSSRQGGQETQYF
TGTGCCAGCAGCTCCCGACAGGGAGGGCAAGAGACCCAGTACTTC
>20|TRBJ2-6|TRBV19|NA|NA
CASSIQGPTVFTSGANVLTF
TGTGCCAGTAGTATACAGGGTCCGACAGTCTTCACCTCTGGGGCCAACGTCCTGACTTTC
>13|TRBJ1-5|TRBV30|NA|TRBD1
CAWSVGDRQPQHF
TGTGCCTGGAGTGTTGGGGACAGGCAGCCCCAGCATTTT
>14|TRBJ2-3|TRBV19|once|NA
CASSIDHGTDTQYF
TGTGCCAGTAGTATAGATCATGGCACAGATACGCAGTATTTT
>18|TRBJ2-3|TRBV10-3|NA|TRBD2
CAISAPRRAGGDTDTQYF
TGTGCCATCAGTGCCCCCCGGAGGGCGGGAGGGGACACAGATACGCAGTATTTT
>16|TRBJ2-1|TRBV29-1|NA|TRBD2
CSVEDPGLAGGNEQFF
TGCAGCGTTGAAGACCCCGGACTAGCGGGGGGCAATGAGCAGTTCTTC
>16|TRBJ2-1|TRBV4-3|once|NA
CASSQVGSRSYNEQFF
TGCGCCAGCAGCCAAGTCGGGAGCAGGTCCTACAATGAGCAGTTCTTC
>14|TRBJ1-4|TRBV9|NA|NA
CASSAVGDREKLFF
TGTGCCAGCAGCGCGGTTGGAGACAGGGAAAAACTGTTTTTT
>17|TRBJ2-7|TRBV5-1|NA|NA
CASSPGQSSVFPYEQYF
TGCGCCAGCAGCCCCGGACAGAGCTCTGTTTTTCCCTACGAGCAGTACTTC
>16|TRBJ2-7|TRBV28|NA|TRBD2
CASSPSSAGDSYEQYF
TGTGCCAGCAGTCCCTCATCAGCGGGAGACTCCTACGAGCAGTACTTC
>10|TRBJ1-5|TRBV28|NA|NA
CAWGDQPQHF
TGTGCCTGGGGGGATCAGCCCCAGCATTTT
>13|TRBJ1-1|TRBV11-2|NA|NA
CASRERLNTEAFF
TGTGCCAGCAGAGAGAGGTTGAACACTGAAGCTTTCTTT
>13|TRBJ2-1|TRBV3-1/TRBV3-2|NA|TRBD2
CASSGTSYNEQFF
TGTGCCAGCAGCGGGACTAGCTACAATGAGCAGTTCTTC
>14|TRBJ2-7|TRBV27|NA|NA
CASSFARGDYEQYF
TGTGCCAGCAGTTTTGCCAGGGGGGACTACGAGCAGTACTTC
>15|TRBJ1-5|TRBV19|NA|TRBD1
CASSPPTGGHQPQHF
TGTGCCAGTAGTCCTCCGACAGGGGGCCATCAGCCCCAGCATTTT
>14|TRBJ2-3|TRBV27|NA|NA
CASSSWTAHDGQYF
TGTGCCAGCAGCTCTTGGACGGCCCATGATGGGCAGTATTTT
>16|TRBJ2-1|TRBV10-3|NA|TRBD1
CAISPTGGVSYNEQFF
TGTGCCATCAGCCCGACAGGGGGGGTCTCCTACAATGAGCAGTTCTTC
>15|TRBJ1-1|TRBV5-5|NA|NA
CASSRDLLEGTEAFF
TGTGCCAGCAGCCGGGACCTACTTGAGGGCACTGAAGCTTTCTTT
>15|TRBJ2-3|TRBV2|few|TRBD2
CASRGLAGVADTQYF
TGTGCCAGCAGGGGACTAGCGGGTGTGGCAGATACGCAGTATTTT
>13|TRBJ2-1|TRBV7-2|NA|NA
CASSLGPYNEQFF
TGTGCCAGCAGCTTGGGACCCTACAATGAGCAGTTCTTC
>14|TRBJ2-7|TRBV11-3|NA|NA
CASSLETETYEQYF
TGTGCCAGCAGCTTAGAAACTGAAACCTACGAGCAGTACTTC
>14|TRBJ1-5|TRBV7-9|NA|NA
CASSPTDRGQPQHF
TGTGCCAGCAGCCCGACCGACAGAGGACAGCCCCAGCATTTT
>15|TRBJ2-2|TRBV18|NA|NA
CASSPMQGRAGELFF
TGTGCCAGCTCACCAATGCAGGGAAGGGCCGGGGAGCTGTTTTTT
>15|TRBJ2-7|TRBV5-6|NA|TRBD2
CASSPGGLAGDEQYF
TGTGCCAGCAGCCCGGGTGGACTAGCCGGGGACGAGCAGTACTTC
>14|TRBJ2-3|TRBV4-2|NA|TRBD2
CASSQAGLVDTQYF
TGTGCCAGCAGCCAAGCGGGACTAGTAGATACGCAGTATTTT
>13|TRBJ2-7|TRBV10-3|NA|NA
CAISGQGRYEQYF
TGTGCCATCAGTGGGCAGGGGCGGTACGAGCAGTACTTC
>15|TRBJ1-5|TRBV27|NA|TRBD1
CASKRQGNSNQPQHF
TGTGCCAGCAAGCGACAGGGGAATAGCAATCAGCCCCAGCATTTT
>14|TRBJ2-1|TRBV5-1|once|NA
CASRGTPSYNEQFF
TGCGCCAGCAGAGGGACTCCGTCCTACAATGAGCAGTTCTTC
>19|TRBJ2-5|TRBV3-1/TRBV3-2|NA|NA
CASSRYPEGRGRYVETQYF
TGTGCCAGCAGCCGGTACCCCGAAGGAAGGGGGAGGTATGTAGAGACCCAGTACTTC
>13|TRBJ1-1|TRBV28|NA|NA
CASRNYRGSEAFF
TGTGCCAGCAGGAACTACCGGGGTTCCGAGGCTTTCTTT
>12|TRBJ2-1|TRBV28|NA|TRBD2
CASTQSGRELFF
TGTGCCAGCACCCAATCGGGGCGGGAGCTTTTCTTC
>15|TRBJ2-2|TRBV6-5|few|NA
CASSLWQGVAGELFF
TGTGCCAGCAGTTTGTGGCAAGGGGTAGCCGGGGAGCTGTTTTTT
>15|TRBJ1-2|TRBV5-1|NA|TRBD1
CASSLSLGQGVGYTF
TGCGCCAGCAGCTTGTCCTTGGGACAGGGGGTTGGCTACACCTTC
>13|TRBJ2-1|TRBV19|NA|NA
CASSIGPHNEQFF
TGTGCCAGTAGTATAGGACCACACAATGAGCAGTTCTTC
>13|TRBJ2-7|TRBV3-1/TRBV3-2|NA|NA
CASSPGTIYEQYF
TGTGCCAGCAGCCCGGGGACAATATACGAGCAGTACTTC
>16|TRBJ2-3|TRBV7-3|once|NA
CASGLAAGGGTDTQYF
TGTGCCAGCGGTTTAGCTGCTGGCGGAGGCACAGATACGCAGTATTTT
>15|TRBJ2-1|TRBV3-1/TRBV3-2|once|NA
CASSQGFNSYNEQFF
TGTGCCAGCAGCCAGGGGTTTAACTCCTACAATGAGCAGTTCTTC
>15|TRBJ2-7|TRBV28|NA|TRBD1
CASSKTGTGGHEQYF
TGTGCCAGCAGTAAGACCGGGACAGGGGGCCACGAGCAGTACTTC
>15|TRBJ1-6|TRBV18|NA|NA
CASSPNDGNNSPLHF
TGTGCCAGCTCACCAAACGACGGAAATAATTCACCCCTCCACTTT
>16|TRBJ2-1|TRBV11-2|NA|TRBD1
CASSTGGRQGLGEQFF
TGTGCCAGCAGTACAGGGGGCCGCCAGGGGCTCGGTGAGCAGTTCTTC
>19|TRBJ2-1|TRBV5-6|NA|TRBD2
CASSYLTSGTRGSYNEQFF
TGTGCCAGCAGCTATTTAACTAGCGGGACTCGAGGATCCTACAATGAGCAGTTCTTC
>16|TRBJ2-1|TRBV9|NA|NA
CASSAGGGQGGNEQFF
TGTGCCAGCAGCGCGGGGGGAGGACAGGGAGGGAATGAGCAGTTCTTC
>19|TRBJ2-5|TRBV9|NA|TRBD2
CASSVGQGATSGREGTQYF
TGTGCCAGCAGCGTTGGACAGGGTGCGACTAGCGGGAGAGAAGGGACCCAGTACTTC
>16|TRBJ2-5|TRBV27|NA|TRBD2
CASSFSAGVVLETQYF
TGTGCCAGCAGTTTTTCGGCGGGAGTCGTTTTGGAGACCCAGTACTTC
>13|TRBJ2-5|TRBV2|NA|NA
CASSSGDGETQYF
TGTGCCAGCAGTTCCGGGGACGGGGAGACCCAGTACTTC